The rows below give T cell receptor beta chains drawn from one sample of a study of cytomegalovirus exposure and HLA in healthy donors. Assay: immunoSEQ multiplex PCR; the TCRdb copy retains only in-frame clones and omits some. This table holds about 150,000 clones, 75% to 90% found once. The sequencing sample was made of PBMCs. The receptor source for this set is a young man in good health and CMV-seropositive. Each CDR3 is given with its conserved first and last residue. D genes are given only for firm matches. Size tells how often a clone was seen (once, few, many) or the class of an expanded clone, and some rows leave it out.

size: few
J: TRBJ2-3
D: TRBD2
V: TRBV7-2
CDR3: CASSFGPSGSGDTQYF
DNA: TGTGCCAGCAGCTTCGGCCCTAGCGGGAGTGGAGATACGCAGTATTTT

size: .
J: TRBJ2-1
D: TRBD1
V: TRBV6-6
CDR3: CASRDRVDEQFF
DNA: TGTGCCAGCAGAGACAGGGTCGATGAGCAGTTCTTC

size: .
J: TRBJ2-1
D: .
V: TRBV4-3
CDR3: CASSQNLRGEQFF
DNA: TGCGCCAGCAGCCAAAACCTCAGGGGTGAGCAGTTCTTC

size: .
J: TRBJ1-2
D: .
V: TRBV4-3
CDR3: CASSQDLKPNYGYTF
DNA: TGCGCCAGCAGCCAAGATTTGAAGCCTAACTATGGCTACACCTTC

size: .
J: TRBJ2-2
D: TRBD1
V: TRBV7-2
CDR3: CASSLGDRITGELFF
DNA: TGTGCCAGCAGCTTAGGGGACAGGATCACCGGGGAGCTGTTTTTT

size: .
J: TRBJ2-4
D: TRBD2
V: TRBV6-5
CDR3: CASSPAGAGGDIQYF
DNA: TGTGCCAGCAGCCCAGCTGGGGCGGGAGGAGACATTCAGTACTTC

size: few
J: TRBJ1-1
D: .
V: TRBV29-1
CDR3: CSVPDRLNTEAFF
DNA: TGCAGCGTTCCCGACAGACTGAACACTGAAGCTTTCTTT

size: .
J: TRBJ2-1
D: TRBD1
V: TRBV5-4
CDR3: CASSQTGGNNEQFF
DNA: TGTGCCAGCAGCCAGACAGGGGGGAACAATGAGCAGTTCTTC

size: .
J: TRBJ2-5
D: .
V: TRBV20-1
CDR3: CSERQQETQYF
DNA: TGCAGTGAAAGACAGCAAGAGACCCAGTACTTC

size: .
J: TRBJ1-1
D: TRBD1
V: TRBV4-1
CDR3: CASRDRANTEAFF
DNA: TGCGCCAGCAGGGACAGGGCGAACACTGAAGCTTTCTTT

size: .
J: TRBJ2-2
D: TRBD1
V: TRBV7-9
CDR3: CASSLVGTERTGELFF
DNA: TGTGCCAGCAGCTTAGTCGGGACAGAAAGGACCGGGGAGCTGTTTTTT

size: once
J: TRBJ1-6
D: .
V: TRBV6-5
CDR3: CASGLGGAPLHF
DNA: TGTGCCAGTGGCCTTGGGGGCGCACCCCTCCACTTT

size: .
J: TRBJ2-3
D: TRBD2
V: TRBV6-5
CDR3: CASSYGAGVPDTQYF
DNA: TGTGCCAGCAGTTACGGGGCGGGAGTCCCAGATACGCAGTATTTT

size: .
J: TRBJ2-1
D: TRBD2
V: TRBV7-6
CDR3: CASSLGGGGEQFF
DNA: TGTGCCAGCAGCTTAGGGGGGGGAGGTGAGCAGTTCTTC

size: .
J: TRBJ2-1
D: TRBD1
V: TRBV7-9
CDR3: CASSLAGRGPTFNEQFF
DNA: TGTGCCAGCAGCTTAGCTGGCAGGGGGCCTACTTTCAATGAGCAGTTCTTC

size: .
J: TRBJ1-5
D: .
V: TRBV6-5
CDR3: CASILRAGQPQHF
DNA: TGTGCCAGCATCCTCAGGGCAGGACAGCCCCAGCATTTT

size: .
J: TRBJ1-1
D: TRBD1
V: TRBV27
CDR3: CASSYRDRVNTEAFF
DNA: TGTGCCAGCAGTTACCGGGACAGGGTAAATACTGAAGCTTTCTTT

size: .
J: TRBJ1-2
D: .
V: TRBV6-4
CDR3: CASVTGLKLNYGYTF
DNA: TGTGCCAGCGTAACTGGACTGAAGCTTAACTATGGCTACACCTTC

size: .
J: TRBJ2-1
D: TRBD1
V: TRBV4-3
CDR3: CASSHRGPSGGNEQFF
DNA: TGCGCCAGCAGCCACCGCGGTCCCTCAGGGGGCAATGAGCAGTTCTTC

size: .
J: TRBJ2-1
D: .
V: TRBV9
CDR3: CASSVEASNEQFF
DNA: TGTGCCAGCAGCGTAGAGGCTAGCAATGAGCAGTTCTTC

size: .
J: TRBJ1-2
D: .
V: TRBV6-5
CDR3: CASMGMGAGNYGYTF
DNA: TGTGCCAGCATGGGCATGGGCGCGGGAAACTATGGCTACACCTTC

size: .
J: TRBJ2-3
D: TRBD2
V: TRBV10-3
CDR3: CALQRNREARTDTQYF
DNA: TGTGCCCTACAGCGAAACCGGGAGGCCCGCACAGATACGCAGTATTTT

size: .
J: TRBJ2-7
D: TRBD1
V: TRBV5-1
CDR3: CASMITQGPYEQYF
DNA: TGCGCCAGCATGATAACACAGGGGCCCTACGAGCAGTACTTC

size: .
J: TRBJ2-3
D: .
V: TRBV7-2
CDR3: CASSQTHRDTQYF
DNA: TGTGCCAGCAGTCAGACACATCGAGATACGCAGTATTTT

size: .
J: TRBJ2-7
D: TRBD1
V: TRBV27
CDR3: CASRSSGTGGVEQYF
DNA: TGTGCCAGCCGATCGTCCGGGACAGGGGGTGTCGAGCAGTACTTC

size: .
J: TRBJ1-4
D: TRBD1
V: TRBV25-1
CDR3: CASTDRGRAEKLFF
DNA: TGTGCCAGCACCGACAGGGGGCGCGCTGAAAAACTGTTTTTT

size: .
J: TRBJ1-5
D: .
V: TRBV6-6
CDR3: CASSSDMNQPQHF
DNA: TGTGCCAGCAGTTCGGACATGAATCAGCCCCAGCATTTT

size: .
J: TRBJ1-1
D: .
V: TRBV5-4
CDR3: CASTPDGVYEAFF
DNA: TGTGCCAGCACCCCCGACGGAGTTTATGAAGCTTTCTTT

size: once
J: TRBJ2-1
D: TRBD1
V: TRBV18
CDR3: CASSPDRVGDNEQFF
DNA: TGTGCCAGCTCACCAGACAGGGTAGGCGACAATGAGCAGTTCTTC

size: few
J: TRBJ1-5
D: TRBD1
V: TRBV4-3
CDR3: CASSLATGGGQPQHF
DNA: TGCGCCAGCAGCCTAGCGACAGGGGGCGGTCAGCCCCAGCATTTT

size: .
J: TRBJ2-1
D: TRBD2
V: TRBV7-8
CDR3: CASSLALLAGLLVEQFF
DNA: TGTGCCAGCAGCTTAGCCTTACTAGCGGGCCTGTTGGTTGAGCAGTTCTTC

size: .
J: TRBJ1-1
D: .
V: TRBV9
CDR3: CASSVVDRFNTEAFF
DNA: TGTGCCAGCAGCGTAGTCGACAGATTCAACACTGAAGCTTTCTTT

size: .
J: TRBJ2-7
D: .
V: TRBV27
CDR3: CASSLDAGKIYEQYF
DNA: TGTGCCAGCAGTTTAGACGCGGGGAAAATCTACGAGCAGTACTTC

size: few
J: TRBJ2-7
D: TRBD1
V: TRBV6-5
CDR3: CASSPGTGSTYEQYF
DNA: TGTGCCAGCAGTCCCGGGACAGGGTCTACCTACGAGCAGTACTTC

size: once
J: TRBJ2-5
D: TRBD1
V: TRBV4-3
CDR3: CASSLMGQGVETQYF
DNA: TGCGCCAGCAGTTTAATGGGACAGGGGGTTGAGACCCAGTACTTC

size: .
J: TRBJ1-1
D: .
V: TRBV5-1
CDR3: CASSLSPGMDTEAFF
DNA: TGCGCCAGCAGCTTGTCCCCAGGGATGGACACTGAAGCTTTCTTT

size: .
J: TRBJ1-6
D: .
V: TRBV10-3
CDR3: CAISLMGGENSPLHF
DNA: TGTGCCATCAGCCTCATGGGGGGGGAGAATTCACCCCTCCACTTT

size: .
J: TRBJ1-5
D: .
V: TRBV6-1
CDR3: CASMSPGSKPQHF
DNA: TGTGCCAGCATGTCTCCCGGGTCGAAGCCCCAGCATTTT

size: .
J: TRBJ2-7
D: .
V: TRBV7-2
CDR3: CASSLLEGYEQYF
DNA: TGTGCCAGCAGCTTATTGGAGGGCTACGAGCAGTACTTC

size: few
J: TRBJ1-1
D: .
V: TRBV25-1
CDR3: CASRKTENTEAFF
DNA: TGTGCCAGCAGGAAGACAGAGAACACTGAAGCTTTCTTT

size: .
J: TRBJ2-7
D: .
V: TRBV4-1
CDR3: CASSQLTRGTNPYEQYF
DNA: TGCGCCAGCAGCCAACTGACCAGGGGCACCAACCCCTACGAGCAGTACTTC

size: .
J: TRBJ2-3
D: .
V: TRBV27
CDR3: CASSRDIASTDTQYF
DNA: TGTGCCAGCAGTCGGGACATAGCTAGCACAGATACGCAGTATTTT

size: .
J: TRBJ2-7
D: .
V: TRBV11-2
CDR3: CASSLERGPHYEQYF
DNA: TGTGCCAGCAGCTTAGAGCGGGGGCCCCACTACGAGCAGTACTTC

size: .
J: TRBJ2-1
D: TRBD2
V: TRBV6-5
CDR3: CASSYLAGGYNEQFF
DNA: TGTGCCAGCAGTTACCTGGCGGGGGGATACAATGAGCAGTTCTTC

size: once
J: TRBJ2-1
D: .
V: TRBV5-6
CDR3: CASSLKTGWRNEQFF
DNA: TGTGCCAGCAGCTTGAAAACAGGGTGGAGGAATGAGCAGTTCTTC